One and the same sample provided the 28 T cell receptor beta chains below, sequenced in a study of T cells in localized non-small cell lung cancer. Produced via immunoSEQ multiplex PCR; TCRdb's table is partial and in-frame only. The repertoire holds approximately 76,000 clones, more than 75% seen once, with roughly 9.8% in the top ten. This sample comprised peripheral blood, obtained before any cancer treatment. Source of these receptors: a female donor over 55 with stage I lung adenocarcinoma.

A few counts support this clone. The CDR3: CAWSVARDGYTF. In DNA, the CDR3 is TGTGCCTGGAGTGTTGCAAGGGATGGCTACACCTTC. This chain connects TRBV30 to TRBJ1-2; D remains ambiguous. V shed 0 bases and J shed 6 bases, with 8 bases lying between them. The CDR3 loop spans 12 amino acids. CDR1 is GTSNPN and CDR2 is SVGIG in the germline V gene (reference sequence).

The chain links TRBV18 to TRBJ2-3, with TRBD1 matching 7 bases. Germline CDR1 and CDR2: KGHSH and LQKENI. CDR3 size: 13 residues. Trimming took 6 bases from V and 4 from J; bases not matched to a gene: 4. Here the CDR3 DNA reads TGTGCCAGCTCGGGACAGCTTGCAGATACGCAGTATTTT. This gives the protein CASSGQLADTQYF.

V and J are TRBV5-1 and TRBJ2-7, with TRBD1 matching 10 bases. The CDR3 totals 16 residues. V trimming: 4 bases; J trimming: 1 base; junction bases outside the gene matches: 8. Looked up from germline, CDR1 is SGHRS and CDR2 is YFSETQ. CDR3 DNA: TGCGCCAGCAGCCTTTTTCCGGGACAGGGGTCCTACGAGCAGTACTTC. Translation: CASSLFPGQGSYEQYF.

The gene calls are TRBV7-2 and TRBJ1-5; 7 bases agree with TRBD1. V lost 5 bases and J lost 2; bases outside the gene matches: 12. The V gene's germline CDR1 is SGHTA and CDR2 FQGNSA. The CDR3 runs to 17 residues. CDR3 DNA sequence: TGTGCCAGCAGCAAGAAGACAGGGTTCTCGGGCAATCAGCCCCAGCATTTT. This sequence encodes CASSKKTGFSGNQPQHF.

V is TRBV2 and J is TRBJ1-5; the match to TRBD1 covers 11 bases. There are 15 residues in the CDR3. With 4 bases clipped from V and 2 bases from J, the junction kept 1 base outside the gene matches. Looked up from germline, CDR1 is SNHLY and CDR2 is FYNNEI. The CDR3 is CASSGTGGGNQPQHF. CDR3 DNA: TGTGCCAGCAGTGGGACAGGGGGCGGCAATCAGCCCCAGCATTTT.

This clone was recorded only once. The chain recombines TRBV7-2 with TRBJ2-1, with TRBD2 matching over 8 bases. The V and J ends lost 4 bases and 0 bases, in that order; junction bases with no gene match: 8. CDR1 is SGHTA, CDR2 FQGNSA, per germline. The CDR3 totals 17 residues. The CDR3 nucleotides are TGTGCCAGCAGCTCAAGCGGGAGAGGGGGCTCCTACAATGAGCAGTTCTTC. Translated, it gives CASSSSGRGGSYNEQFF.

The rearrangement links TRBV7-2 to TRBJ2-1, with TRBD2 matching 8 bases. V lost 5 bases and J lost 7; bases outside the gene matches: 19. Germline V gene data show CDR1 as SGHTA and CDR2 as FQGNSA. The CDR3 is made up of 18 amino acids. CDR3 bases: TGTGCCAGCAGCCCTCATGGTGCGGGAGGCCCCAATCCGAATGAGCAGTTCTTC. This translates into CASSPHGAGGPNPNEQFF.

As DNA, the CDR3 is TGTGCCAGCAGCTTAGGGCAGGGACCGAACACTGAAGCTTTCTTT. It encodes CASSLGQGPNTEAFF. The chain links TRBV7-2 to TRBJ1-1; a possible D gene is TRBD1 (5 bases). The germline gives CDR1 SGHTA, CDR2 FQGNSA. V lost 1 base and J lost 1, with 10 bases in between. There are 15 residues in the CDR3.

V is TRBV30 and J is TRBJ1-5; D is undetermined. The CDR3 is made up of 19 amino acids. Germline CDR1 GTSNPN, CDR2 SVGIG (reference sequence). Trimming stripped 4 bases from V and 2 bases from J, with 27 bases between. The DNA of the CDR3 is TGTGCCTGGATCGCCCCCGGGCCCCCCTCAAAAGTGGGCAATCAGCCCCAGCATTTT. Residues: CAWIAPGPPSKVGNQPQHF. The full variable domain, in which reference TRBV30 and TRBJ1-5 provide the parts outside the CDR3, is SQTIHQWPATLVQPVGSPLSLECTVEGTSNPNLYWYRQAAGRGLQLLFYSVGIGQISSEVPQNLSASRPQDRQFILSSKKLLLSDSGFYLCAWIAPGPPSKVGNQPQHFGDGTRLSIL.

J is TRBJ2-2 and V is TRBV27; 8 bases are shared with TRBD1. The junction had 24 bases not matched to a gene; V was cut back by 4 bases and J by 2 bases. The length of the CDR3 is 22 residues. CDR1 is MNHEY and CDR2 is SMNVEV in the germline V gene (reference sequence). The CDR3 sequence: CASSSVFHPDRVSRINTGELFF. CDR3 DNA sequence: TGTGCCAGCAGTTCGGTTTTTCACCCGGACAGGGTCAGTCGAATAAACACCGGGGAGCTGTTTTTT.

Note on this clone: Germline and junction disagree at one end, which may indicate a read error. The V gene is TRBV20-1, the J gene TRBJ2-5; 8 bases align to TRBD2. Looked up from germline, CDR1 is DFQATT and CDR2 is SNEGSKA (reference sequence). CDR3 size: 10 residues. The CDR3 loop is CSASTQRENF. CDR3 DNA: TGCAGTGCTAGTACACAGCGGGAGAACTTC.

The CDR3 DNA follows: TGTGCCAGCAGCTTAAGTGGGTTCACACGGGATACGCAGTATTTT. It is translated as CASSLSGFTRDTQYF. The V and J genes are TRBV7-3 and TRBJ2-3; D is unclear. The CDR3 runs 15 residues. Germline values: CDR1 SGHTA, CDR2 FQGTGA. The V and J ends lost 1 base and 6 bases respectively, with 14 bases between them.

This chain uses TRBV5-1 with TRBJ2-3, with D hard to call. This CDR3 region has 14 residues. The V end was cut by 0 bases, the J end by 4 bases, with 9 bases between. The germline V gene encodes CDR1 SGHRS and CDR2 YFSETQ. In DNA, the CDR3 is TGCGCCAGCAGCTTGGAGGCCCGGGCAGATACGCAGTATTTT. Its translation: CASSLEARADTQYF.

The V and J genes are TRBV9 and TRBJ1-1, with D possibly being TRBD1 (5 bases). Trimming left V 2 bases short and J 1 base short, with 9 bases between. Germline V gene sequence: CDR1 SGDLS, CDR2 YYNGEE. This CDR3 contains 14 residues. The CDR3 nucleotides read TGTGCCAGCAGCGTGCGGGGGACGAACACTGAAGCTTTCTTT. As protein: CASSVRGTNTEAFF.

This clone was seen ten or more times. The rearrangement uses TRBV6-5 and TRBJ2-1; 8 bases agree with TRBD1. Germline V gene data show CDR1 as MNHEY and CDR2 as SVGAGI. V was pared by 6 bases and J by 5 bases, with 6 bases of the junction left unmatched. The CDR3 consists of 14 residues. CDR3 sequence (DNA): TGTGCCAGCAGCCTGGACAGGGTACACAATGAGCAGTTCTTC. Its protein product is CASSLDRVHNEQFF.

The chain recombines TRBV4-2 with TRBJ1-1; possible D gene TRBD1, 5 bases. The CDR3 is 15 amino acids. The ends were cut back, 4 bases at V and 0 bases at J, with 12 bases in the middle. Germline loops: CDR1 LGHNA, CDR2 YNFKEQ. The CDR3 DNA is TGTGCCAGCAGCCCGGAGACAGTCATGAACACTGAAGCTTTCTTT. Translation gives CASSPETVMNTEAFF.

The CDR3: CSAQGGRDQPQHF. CDR3 coding DNA: TGCAGCGCCCAGGGGGGAAGGGATCAGCCCCAGCATTTT. The chain has TRBV29-1 and TRBJ1-5, with 7 bases aligning to TRBD1. V trimming: 7 bases; J trimming: 5 bases; junction bases outside the gene matches: 8. CDR1 SQVTM and CDR2 ANQGSEA come from the germline V gene. This CDR3 has 13 amino acids.

The DNA of the CDR3 is TGTGCCAGCAGTGAAGGCGAAAATTCACCCCTCCACTTT. This sequence encodes CASSEGENSPLHF. The rearrangement links TRBV6-1 to TRBJ1-6; no clear D gene. The CDR3 loop spans 13 amino acids. Germline V CDR1 and CDR2: MNHNS, SASEGT. V was cut by 1 base and J by 7 bases, with 5 bases left in between.

This chain joins TRBV19 and TRBJ2-7; 8 bases align to TRBD1. Trimming cost V 5 bases and J 2 bases; bases outside gene matches: 8. Germline loops: CDR1 LNHDA, CDR2 SQIVND (reference sequence). The CDR3 has 15 residues. CDR3 in DNA: TGTGCCAGTAGTTCTTGGACAGGGACAACCTACGAGCAGTACTTC. Translated, it gives CASSSWTGTTYEQYF.

V and J are TRBV30 and TRBJ2-2; either TRBD1 or TRBD2 may fit D (6 bases each). Per the germline V gene, CDR1 is GTSNPN and CDR2 is SVGIG (reference sequence). This CDR3 region has 14 residues. Trimming shortened V by 7 bases and J by 4 bases, and 16 bases separated the two germline ends. CDR3 residues: CASPQGRGTGELFF. In nucleotides, the CDR3 is TGTGCCTCGCCGCAGGGGCGGGGCACCGGGGAGCTGTTTTTT.

The chain employs TRBV19 and TRBJ1-4; 9 nucleotides agree with TRBD1. The V gene end was trimmed by 4 bases and the J gene end by 7 bases; junction bases not matched to a gene: 1. The CDR3 contains 13 residues. Germline V lookup: CDR1 LNHDA, CDR2 SQIVND (reference sequence). CDR3 bases: TGTGCCAGTAGTACGGGACAGGGTGAAAAACTGTTTTTT. It yields the protein CASSTGQGEKLFF.

This sequence joins TRBV2 and TRBJ2-2, with a weak D call TRBD2 (6 bases). The length of the CDR3 is 16 residues. From germline, CDR1 is SNHLY and CDR2 FYNNEI. V was trimmed by 6 bases and J by 1 base, leaving 15 bases between them. The CDR3 DNA sequence: TGTGCCAGCAGGAGGGGTAGGGGACTGAACACCGGGGAGCTGTTTTTT. It is translated as CASRRGRGLNTGELFF.

The chain joins TRBV11-2 to TRBJ1-2, with a weak D call TRBD1 (5 bases). The V and J ends lost 1 base and 3 bases respectively, with 12 bases between them. Germline values: CDR1 SGHAT, CDR2 FQNNGV. CDR3 length equals 15 residues. CDR3 DNA sequence: TGTGCCAGCAGCTTAGGAGGGGTGAGGGACTATGGCTACACCTTC. It yields the protein CASSLGGVRDYGYTF.

V gene TRBV9 combines with J gene TRBJ2-5; D is ambiguous. Germline V gives CDR1 SGDLS, CDR2 YYNGEE. This CDR3 contains 14 residues. Trimming pared 0 bases from V and 1 base from J, leaving 7 bases between. The CDR3 is CASSVVGGQETQYF. The CDR3, as DNA: TGTGCCAGCAGCGTAGTCGGTGGCCAAGAGACCCAGTACTTC.

The CDR3 DNA sequence: TGTGCCAGTACGGGAACAATCTACAATGAGCAGTTCTTC. It codes for CASTGTIYNEQFF. The chain uses TRBV19 and TRBJ2-1, with D maybe TRBD2 (5 bases). CDR1 and CDR2 (germline): LNHDA, SQIVND (reference sequence). Trimming removed 7 bases at V and 3 bases at J, with 10 bases between. CDR3 length equals 13 residues.

V is TRBV14 and J is TRBJ2-3; 7 bases match TRBD2. Germline CDR1 reads SGHDN; CDR2 reads FVKESK. This CDR3 spans 18 amino acids. V gave up 2 bases and J gave up 1 base; unmatched junction bases: 12. The CDR3 coding sequence is TGTGCCAGCAGCCAAAGACGTCGGGGAGGGACCGGCACAGATACGCAGTATTTT. Translation gives CASSQRRRGGTGTDTQYF.

The chain employs TRBV4-3 and TRBJ1-1; D perhaps matches TRBD1 (5 bases). V dropped 1 base and J dropped 6 bases, with 9 bases sitting between them. This CDR3 comprises 13 residues. CDR1 and CDR2 from the germline V gene are LGHNA and YSLEER. The CDR3 here is CASSQGGVAEAFF. The CDR3 nucleotides read TGCGCCAGCAGCCAAGGAGGGGTGGCTGAAGCTTTCTTT.

This rearrangement joins TRBV9 to TRBJ2-7; TRBD1 agrees at 9 bases. V trimming: 2 bases; J trimming: 4 bases; junction bases outside the gene matches: 10. The CDR3 totals 16 residues. The germline V gene has CDR1 SGDLS and CDR2 YYNGEE. The CDR3 region is CASSVGSQGAFYEQYF. The CDR3, as DNA: TGTGCCAGCAGCGTGGGATCACAGGGGGCATTTTACGAGCAGTACTTC.